The 20 T cell receptor beta chains below all came from one sample that was sequenced in a study of cytomegalovirus exposure and HLA in healthy donors. A multiplex PCR was run with 60 Vbeta primers and 13 Jbeta primers. The protocol was immunoSEQ multiplex PCR, while the TCRdb copy is restricted to in-frame clones and leaves out a portion. The sample holds tens of thousands of clones, roughly 80% seen once. Material for sequencing was PBMCs. These receptors were collected from a male donor in good health and CMV-seronegative.

This clone has only one observation. The V and J genes are TRBV14 and TRBJ1-1; no clear D. CDR3 size: 15 residues. The V gene lost 3 bases and the J gene lost 0 bases, with 11 bases spanning the gap. Germline CDR1 SGHDN, CDR2 FVKESK. CDR3 protein: CASSHSLDVNTEAFF. The CDR3, as DNA: TGTGCCAGCAGCCATTCACTAGACGTGAACACTGAAGCTTTCTTT.

V is TRBV6-5 and J is TRBJ2-7; 10 nucleotides match TRBD1. This CDR3 contains 14 residues. Germline CDR1 and CDR2: MNHEY and SVGAGI. J gave up 2 bases and V 6 bases, and 4 bases lay outside the gene matches. For the CDR3, the DNA is TGTGCCAGCAGACCCGGGACAGGGGCCTACGAGCAGTACTTC. Translating it yields CASRPGTGAYEQYF.

This clone was counted only a few times. The V and J genes are TRBV5-1 and TRBJ1-2; D not certain. There are 15 residues in the CDR3. Germline V lookup: CDR1 SGHRS, CDR2 YFSETQ. Trimming shortened V by 4 bases and J by 8 bases, and 21 bases separated the two germline ends. CDR3: CASSAPDPRPSGYTF. For the CDR3, the DNA is TGCGCCAGCAGCGCCCCCGATCCTAGGCCCTCCGGCTACACCTTC.

The chain couples TRBV6-5 to TRBJ1-5; a possible D gene is TRBD1 (5 bases). The germline CDR1 and CDR2 sequences are MNHEY and SVGAGI. The CDR3 contains 14 residues. With 10 bases removed from V and 3 bases from J, the gap between germline ends came to 16 bases. CDR3 protein: CATRGVGHNQPQHF. The CDR3 DNA sequence: TGTGCCACCCGGGGGGTGGGGCACAATCAGCCCCAGCATTTT.

This clone occurred a few times. The chain recombines TRBV5-4 with TRBJ2-5; the match to TRBD2 covers 7 bases. The CDR3 runs to 13 residues. The V gene's germline CDR1 is SGHNT and CDR2 YYREEE (reference sequence). V trimming: 5 bases; J trimming: 6 bases; junction bases outside the gene matches: 7. CDR3 loop: CASRGGGLKTQYF. In DNA form, the CDR3 reads TGTGCCAGCAGAGGCGGGGGTCTGAAGACCCAGTACTTC.

The chain combines TRBV7-2 with TRBJ2-5; the match to TRBD1 covers 11 bases. V shed 5 bases and J 5 bases; nucleotides not matched to a gene: 7. CDR1 and CDR2 from the germline V gene are SGHTA and FQGNSA. CDR3 length: 15 residues. DNA for the CDR3: TGTGCCAGCAGCCCACGGGACAGGGGGACGGAGACCCAGTACTTC. Translation: CASSPRDRGTETQYF.

The chain couples TRBV6-1 to TRBJ1-2, with D tentatively TRBD1 (5 bases). V lost 10 bases to trimming and J lost 4 bases, with 16 bases between them. Germline CDR1 is MNHNS and CDR2 is SASEGT. The CDR3 sequence is 13 residues long. The CDR3 DNA reads TGTGCCACCTCCGTGGGGCGGTCCTATGGCTACACCTTC. This codes for CATSVGRSYGYTF.

Only a few counts were recorded for this clone. The chain employs TRBV5-4 and TRBJ1-4; 9 bases are a match to TRBD1. The V gene end was trimmed by 0 bases and the J gene end by 8 bases; junction bases not matched to a gene: 5. This CDR3 is built from 15 residues. The V gene's germline CDR1 is SGHNT and CDR2 YYREEE (reference sequence). The CDR3 sequence is CASSLGTGGREKLFF. The DNA of the CDR3 is TGTGCCAGCAGCTTGGGCACAGGGGGCCGGGAAAAACTGTTTTTT.

This clone was seen a handful of times. The genes are TRBV6-5 and TRBJ2-7; tentative D call: TRBD1 (6 bases). The CDR3 loop spans 15 amino acids. Germline-derived CDR1 and CDR2 are MNHEY and SVGAGI. Deletions cut 0 bases from V and 2 bases from J, with 11 bases between. CDR3 sequence (DNA): TGTGCCAGCAGTTACTCCGACAGGAAACCCTACGAGCAGTACTTC. This gives the protein CASSYSDRKPYEQYF.

The V and J genes are TRBV28 and TRBJ2-3, with a possible D match to TRBD2 (6 bases). Germline lookup yields CDR1 MDHEN and CDR2 SYDVKM. The CDR3 length is 13 residues. Trimming cost V 7 bases and J 0 bases, with 8 bases left between them. The chain's CDR3 is CASTEGSTDTQYF. The CDR3 nucleotides read TGTGCCAGCACGGAGGGAAGCACAGATACGCAGTATTTT.

This clone was detected a few times. This rearrangement joins TRBV2 to TRBJ2-7; 7 nucleotides line up with TRBD2. The V gene's germline CDR1 is SNHLY and CDR2 FYNNEI. CDR3 length equals 14 residues. J gave up 1 base and V 11 bases, and 11 bases lay outside the gene matches. CDR3 region: CASVLGGVSYEQYF. CDR3 nucleotides: TGTGCCTCCGTGTTGGGAGGGGTTTCCTACGAGCAGTACTTC.

This sequence joins TRBV9 and TRBJ2-1; 8 nucleotides match TRBD2. The CDR3 loop spans 15 amino acids. Germline CDR1 is SGDLS and CDR2 is YYNGEE. J lost 7 bases, V lost 2 bases, and 8 bases had no gene match. CDR3 region: CASSVQRESWNEQFF. Written as DNA, the CDR3 is TGTGCCAGCAGCGTCCAGCGGGAGTCATGGAATGAGCAGTTCTTC.

This sequence joins TRBV23-1 and TRBJ2-7, with unresolved D. TRBV23-1 carries the ORF label, with uncertain function. Between the trimmed V and J ends, which lost 0 bases and 0 bases, there was a span of 12 bases. The CDR3 loop spans 16 amino acids. The CDR3 region has the DNA TGCGCCAGCAGTCAATCGATAAGCGTGTACTCCTACGAGCAGTACTTC. Amino acid sequence: CASSQSISVYSYEQYF.

This rearrangement joins TRBV9 to TRBJ1-6; 8 nucleotides align to TRBD1. J lost 7 bases, V lost 0 bases, and 6 bases had no gene match. This CDR3 has 16 residues. Looked up from germline, CDR1 is SGDLS and CDR2 is YYNGEE. CDR3 residues: CASSVGQGAQNSPLHF. The CDR3 DNA is TGTGCCAGCAGCGTAGGTCAGGGGGCTCAGAATTCACCCCTCCACTTT.

The rearrangement uses TRBV6-5 and TRBJ2-3; TRBD2 matches at 11 bases. With 0 bases clipped from V and 5 bases from J, the junction kept 4 bases outside the gene matches. Germline V gene sequence: CDR1 MNHEY, CDR2 SVGAGI. This CDR3 contains 16 residues. CDR3: CASSYSWLAGGDTQYF. As DNA, the CDR3 is TGTGCCAGCAGTTACTCGTGGCTAGCGGGGGGAGATACGCAGTATTTT.

This chain joins TRBV4-3 and TRBJ2-7, with 11 bases aligning to TRBD1. Trimming cost V 0 bases and J 4 bases; bases outside gene matches: 5. The germline V gene encodes CDR1 LGHNA and CDR2 YSLEER. The CDR3 runs to 16 residues. The CDR3 region is CASSQETGTGGYEQYF. In DNA, the CDR3 is TGCGCCAGCAGCCAAGAGACCGGGACAGGGGGTTACGAGCAGTACTTC.

This clone showed up just a few times. Here the CDR3 DNA reads TGTGCCAGCAGTTCACCGACAGGGCAGAGTGGCTACACCTTC. Translating gives CASSSPTGQSGYTF. This chain links TRBV6-5 with TRBJ1-2, with TRBD1 matching over 7 bases. Germline loops: CDR1 MNHEY, CDR2 SVGAGI. The ends lost 4 bases at V and 7 bases at J; junction bases unmatched: 9. This CDR3 has 14 residues.

The rearrangement uses TRBV6-5 and TRBJ2-5; perhaps TRBD1 as D (5 bases). Deletions cut 5 bases from V and 7 bases from J, with 11 bases between. Per germline, CDR1 MNHEY and CDR2 SVGAGI. The CDR3 has 12 residues. The CDR3, as DNA: TGTGCCAGCAGTCAGGACACGGGGACCCAGTACTTC. Protein product: CASSQDTGTQYF.

The chain recombines TRBV28 with TRBJ1-2; the D is unclear. The germline V gene encodes CDR1 MDHEN and CDR2 SYDVKM. With 6 bases removed from V and 4 bases from J, the gap between germline ends came to 15 bases. The CDR3 runs 14 residues. The CDR3 spells CASRRSVERYGYTF. CDR3 coding DNA: TGTGCCAGCAGGAGAAGCGTAGAGCGCTATGGCTACACCTTC.

The chain couples TRBV28 to TRBJ2-5; D is possibly TRBD1 (6 bases). Germline CDR1 reads MDHEN; CDR2 reads SYDVKM. This CDR3 is built from 14 residues. The germline V and J ends were trimmed by 5 bases and 9 bases, with 19 bases remaining between them. This CDR3 is CASSAISPRQAQYF. The CDR3 DNA reads as TGTGCCAGCAGTGCTATTAGTCCCCGACAGGCCCAGTACTTC. Looking up the rest from reference TRBV28 and TRBJ2-5 gives the full variable domain: DVKVTQSSRYLVKRTGEKVFLECVQDMDHENMFWYRQDPGLGLRLIYFSYDVKMKEKGDIPEGYSVSREKKERFSLILESASTNQTSMYLCASSAISPRQAQYFGPGTRLLVL.